The sequence of this T cell receptor (beta chain) was determined in a study of human T cells and chemical hapten exposure. General study results and limits: Once DPC sensitization occurred, TCRs above 1 in 1000 frequency showed no change.

Separate cDNA molecules received unique molecular identifiers, which the library attached to them. In TCRdb, the reads were re-called with MiXCR into one record per CDR3 protein. The sample consists of about 120,000 distinct CDR3 sequences, 6.5% to 10% of them appearing once. There are 14 residues in the CDR3. Germline V gene data show CDR1 as SQVTM and CDR2 as ANQGSEA. V was shortened by 8 bases and J by 4 bases, with 20 bases between the two germline ends. Researchers extracted total RNA from unfractionated whole blood. At least ten counts were recorded for this clonotype. Antigen: not known. Sequencing was carried out using whole blood. This clonotype originated in a human donor in good health. Some clones in this sample may be carry-over from other donors' samples. V usage is TRBV29-1 and J usage is TRBJ1-1, with a possible D match to TRBD1 (5 bases). The CDR3 DNA follows: TGCAGCACTATTCCCTCGGGGGTACCCACTGAAGCTTTCTTT. The encoded protein is CSTIPSGVPTEAFF. The full variable domain, its missing parts supplied by reference TRBV29-1 and TRBJ1-1, is SAVISQKPSRDICQRGTSLTIQCQVDSQVTMMFWYRQQPGQSLTLIATANQGSEATYESGFVIDKFPISRPNLTFSTLTVSNMSPEDSSIYLCSTIPSGVPTEAFFGQGTRLTVV.